This T cell receptor (beta chain) was captured in a study of shared clonotypes between healthy human individuals. Clones were sequenced by immunoSEQ multiplex PCR, and TCRdb holds only the in-frame ones, with some missing. The sample has 1.6 million or so clones, around 97% seen once. This CDR3 contains 16 residues. Trimming removed 0 bases from V and 3 bases from J, with 14 bases in between. In germline, CDR1 is SGHRS, CDR2 YFSETQ. The chain uses TRBV5-1 and TRBJ2-3, with unresolved D. The sample taken for sequencing was naive CD4+ T cells sorted from blood. Subset specified: CD45RA+ positively selected. This clonotype was sampled from a man aged 30 to 45 in good health. Here the CDR3 DNA reads TGCGCCAGCAGCTTGGGGGTTTCGCGGAGTACAGATACGCAGTATTTT. Protein sequence: CASSLGVSRSTDTQYF.